The sequence of this T cell receptor (beta chain) was determined in a study of a mutant IDH1 vaccine in newly diagnosed glioma. TCRdb keeps only in-frame clones here, not all; method: immunoSEQ multiplex PCR. This table has 65,000 to 70,000 clones, 86% appearing once. Specified time point: baseline, week 1 (first vaccination visit). The treatment here: pre-vaccination baseline after standard-of-care therapy. The donors had new WHO grade 3 or 4 astrocytomas; these were IDH1-mutant and ATRX-lost. CDR1 SGHNT and CDR2 YYREEE come from the germline V gene (reference sequence). The CDR3 totals 14 residues. V was pared by 2 bases and J by 1 base, with 9 bases between.

This specimen was PBMCs, taken from a glioma patient treated with radiotherapy, temozolomide or both. The clonotype was recovered from a man younger than 45 with glioma. This chain uses TRBV5-4 with TRBJ2-5; D is ambiguous. The CDR3 nucleotides read TGTGCCAGCAGCTTTTACAAAGTCCAAGAGACCCAGTACTTC. It yields the protein CASSFYKVQETQYF.